This T cell receptor (beta chain) was profiled in a study of blood T cell repertoires in COVID-19. The wider study: Both acute and convalescent COVID-19 samples were obtained from the United States, Italy and Spain. T cells, B-cell-depleted T cells, or PBMCs provided the cDNA or gDNA that served as material.

As handled by the study authors: Estimation of nucleated cell counts relied on the amplification of reference gene primers. Method: immunoSEQ multiplex PCR; TCRdb's copy keeps in-frame clones and lacks some. The DNA gave D and trimming, while V, J and clone size come from that table. This sample has 99,000 or so clones, with 82% found just once. The CDR3 spans 14 residues. V lost 5 bases and J lost 2, with 12 bases in between. Germline lookup yields CDR1 MNHEY and CDR2 SMNVEV (reference sequence). This clone was detected once. The rearrangement uses TRBV27 and TRBJ1-2, with D possibly TRBD1 on 6 matching bases. The sample comprised peripheral blood. The source is a man aged 60 to 75 with acute or convalescent COVID-19. The CDR3 DNA follows: TGTGCCAGCAGTCCACGACAGGAAAACTATGGCTACACCTTC. Encoded protein: CASSPRQENYGYTF.